A single sample gave rise to the 8 T cell receptor beta chains below, sequenced in a study of T cells in Graves' hyperthyroidism and ophthalmopathy. Regions amplified from RNA transcripts were the TCR beta CDR3 regions. The study used the HTBI primer set for a first-round RT-PCR of the TCR CDR3. TCRdb re-derived calls from the multiplex PCR reads in MiXCR, one entry per CDR3 protein. Of about 530,000 distinct CDR3 sequences in the sample, roughly a sixth were seen once. The sample consisted of blood. The receptors here all came from a woman younger than 35 with Graves' ophthalmopathy.

This clonotype was detected ten times or more. V usage is TRBV24-1 and J usage is TRBJ2-1; D might be TRBD2 (7 bases). V lost 2 bases and J 8 bases, leaving 18 bases between the germline ends. The CDR3 is made up of 16 amino acids. Germline V CDR1 and CDR2: KGHDR, SFDVKD. The CDR3 DNA follows: TGTGCCACCAGTGATTCGGGGGGCAGGGTTATCGATGAGCAGTTCTTC. Protein: CATSDSGGRVIDEQFF.

This clonotype was detected a few times. This chain connects TRBV7-8 to TRBJ2-4; D ambiguous. The CDR3 sequence is 14 residues long. Germline CDR1 is SGHVS and CDR2 is FQNEAQ. Trimming stripped 5 bases from V and 0 bases from J, with 8 bases between. CDR3 DNA: TGTGCCAGCAGCCCAGAGGCAGCCAAAAACATTCAGTACTTC. Translating it yields CASSPEAAKNIQYF.

This clonotype was counted many times. The chain joins TRBV7-2 to TRBJ2-3; 12 bases map to TRBD2. The CDR3 consists of 17 residues. In germline, CDR1 is SGHTA, CDR2 FQGNSA. Trimming cost V 8 bases and J 2 bases; bases outside gene matches: 11. Here the CDR3 reads CASDEASGRAPTDTQYF. In DNA, the CDR3 is TGTGCCAGCGACGAAGCTAGCGGGAGGGCCCCCACAGATACGCAGTATTTT. The variable domain in full, with the rest retrieved from reference TRBV7-2 and TRBJ2-3, is GAGVSQSPSNKVTEKGKDVELRCDPISGHTALYWYRQSLGQGLEFLIYFQGNSAPDKSGLPSDRFSAERTGGSVSTLTIQRTQQEDSAVYLCASDEASGRAPTDTQYFGPGTRLTVL.

This clonotype was seen a handful of times. This rearrangement joins TRBV20-1 to TRBJ2-7; tentatively, D is TRBD2 (6 bases). Deletions cut 5 bases from V and 4 bases from J, with 24 bases between. CDR3 length: 16 residues. Germline V gene lookup returns CDR1 DFQATT and CDR2 SNEGSKA (reference sequence). The CDR3 here is CSAGAVEDPRGYEQYF. For the CDR3, the DNA is TGCAGTGCTGGAGCCGTGGAGGATCCCCGGGGGTACGAGCAGTACTTC.

This clonotype came up many times. The chain has TRBV12-3 or TRBV12-4 and TRBJ2-5; a weak D match, TRBD2 (5 bases). Trimming took off 3 bases at V and 2 bases at J, with 16 bases between the two ends. This CDR3 contains 16 residues. This CDR3 reads CASSFSSGYQQETQYF. The CDR3 coding sequence is TGTGCCAGCAGTTTTTCCAGCGGCTATCAACAAGAGACCCAGTACTTC.

This clonotype was recorded at least ten times. V gene TRBV6-1 combines with J gene TRBJ1-2; 7 positions agree with TRBD1. This CDR3 has 15 amino acids. The V and J ends lost 6 bases and 4 bases, in that order; junction bases with no gene match: 11. The germline V gene has CDR1 MNHNS and CDR2 SASEGT. The CDR3 region is CASRQTGTAVYGYTF. CDR3 DNA: TGTGCCAGCAGACAAACCGGGACAGCCGTCTATGGCTACACCTTC.

Ten or more counts support this clonotype. The rearrangement links TRBV28 to TRBJ2-1; weak D call: TRBD2 (6 bases). Trimming pared 6 bases from V and 4 bases from J, leaving 16 bases between. There are 15 residues in the CDR3. Per the germline V gene, CDR1 is MDHEN and CDR2 is SYDVKM. The CDR3 nucleotides read TGTGCCAGCAGCTGGGTATCGGGGAGGTACAATGAGCAGTTCTTC. This translates into CASSWVSGRYNEQFF.

This clonotype was counted many times. This sequence joins TRBV7-3 and TRBJ2-3; 8 nucleotides align to TRBD1. With 2 bases clipped from V and 6 bases from J, the junction kept 7 bases outside the gene matches. Germline CDR1 SGHTA, CDR2 FQGTGA. The length of the CDR3 is 15 residues. CDR3 in DNA: TGTGCCAGCAGCTTACTAACAGGGGGTCTGGATACGCAGTATTTT. Its protein is CASSLLTGGLDTQYF.